This T cell receptor (beta chain) was sequenced during a study of blood T cell repertoires in COVID-19. TCRdb keeps only in-frame clones here, not all; method: immunoSEQ multiplex PCR. The table has 250,000 to 350,000 clones, 70% to 90% seen once. Two negative PCRs, clearance, or symptom resolution had been documented for recovered Cohort 3 donors. Concerning this clone: The identical CDR3 is also encoded by other nucleotide sequences in the sample.

What was sequenced was PBMCs or T cells enriched from blood (not recorded which). This receptor was obtained from a woman aged 25-40 years who had recovered from COVID-19.

The CDR3 loop is CASSVQGGGNTIYF. The CDR3 bases are TGTGCCAGCAGTGTCCAGGGGGGCGGAAACACCATATATTTT. The V and J genes are TRBV2 and TRBJ1-3; TRBD1 matches at 7 bases. The V gene end was trimmed by 4 bases and the J gene end by 4 bases; junction bases not matched to a gene: 4. Per germline, CDR1 SNHLY and CDR2 FYNNEI. This CDR3 spans 14 amino acids.